The next 9 T cell receptor beta chains were all read from a single sample in a study of blood T cells in healthy people across ages. Combining a sample-barcoded 5' primer with a J-beta primer mix, a second PCR ran for about 7 to 12 cycles. TCRdb ran MiXCR on the 5' RACE reads and lists one entry per CDR3 protein. The sample holds around 800,000 distinct CDR3 sequences; approximately 24% are singletons and the top ten take around 3%. This sample was shared with a second study, whose subject was T cells of mothers and their children.

Sequencing input: blood. The origin of the receptors is a boy younger than 18 in good health.

The chain combines TRBV6-1 with TRBJ2-6; no definite D call. Trimming stripped 3 bases from V and 1 base from J, with 7 bases between. Germline assignment: CDR1 MNHNS and CDR2 SASEGT. CDR3 length equals 15 residues. CDR3 loop: CASSDFLSGANVLTF. The CDR3 coding sequence is TGTGCCAGCAGTGATTTCTTATCTGGGGCCAACGTCCTGACTTTC.

This clonotype was detected a few times. This chain connects TRBV28 to TRBJ1-2; D is unclear. From germline, CDR1 is MDHEN and CDR2 SYDVKM. Trimming removed 6 bases at V and 5 bases at J, with 7 bases between. This CDR3 is 11 amino acids long. CDR3 residues: CASRAPYGYTF. CDR3 bases: TGTGCCAGCAGGGCACCTTATGGCTACACCTTC.

This clonotype showed up just a few times. The chain uses TRBV10-3 and TRBJ2-5, with a tentative D call TRBD2 (5 bases). V was pared by 8 bases and J by 5 bases, with 12 bases between. The germline gives CDR1 ENHRY, CDR2 SYGVKD. The CDR3 length is 12 residues. The CDR3 loop is CAIGEYWETQYF. CDR3 bases: TGTGCCATCGGGGAGTATTGGGAGACCCAGTACTTC.

The rearrangement links TRBV6-5 to TRBJ1-1; the match to TRBD1 covers 9 bases. The trim removed 6 bases at V and 6 bases at J, leaving 20 bases unmatched. This CDR3 region has 18 residues. Germline lookup yields CDR1 MNHEY and CDR2 SVGAGI. CDR3 amino acids: CASSLLGQGMKSGAEAFF. The DNA for the CDR3 is TGTGCCAGCAGCTTACTTGGACAGGGGATGAAGAGCGGCGCTGAAGCTTTCTTT.

V gene TRBV5-5 combines with J gene TRBJ2-4; tentative D call: TRBD1 (6 bases). The germline V and J ends were trimmed by 3 bases and 10 bases, with 26 bases remaining between them. The CDR3 is 17 residues long. Per germline, CDR1 SGHKS and CDR2 YYEKEE (reference sequence). The chain's CDR3 is CASSSQGISRRRDIQYF. CDR3 DNA sequence: TGTGCCAGCAGCTCCCAGGGGATATCGCGACGGCGAGATATTCAGTACTTC.

As to this clonotype: An end of the junction differs from the germline gene, which may be a read error. The J gene is TRBJ2-7, the V gene TRBV6-2 or TRBV6-3; TRBD2 agrees at 12 bases. Germline assignment: CDR1 MNHEY and CDR2 SVGEGT. The CDR3 sequence is 12 residues long. The CDR3 spells CASRAPGLAGSF. The DNA of the CDR3 is TGTGCCAGCAGGGCTCCGGGACTAGCGGGTTCCTTC.

This clonotype showed up just a few times. V gene TRBV9 combines with J gene TRBJ2-5, with D tentatively TRBD1 or TRBD2 (6 bases each). The tail of the sequence fits TRBJ2-7 better, so the J call may be wrong. The CDR3 totals 16 residues. Per the germline V gene, CDR1 is SGDLS and CDR2 is YYNGEE. This CDR3 is CASSVRPGSGAYEQYF. CDR3 DNA sequence: TGTGCCAGCAGCGTGAGGCCGGGGTCGGGGGCTTACGAGCAGTACTTC.

The rearrangement links TRBV11-2 to TRBJ2-5; perhaps TRBD2 as D (6 bases). Germline loops: CDR1 SGHAT, CDR2 FQNNGV. CDR3 length: 15 residues. The germline V and J ends were trimmed by 1 base and 1 base, with 10 bases remaining between them. The CDR3 is CASSLGTMSQETQYF. The CDR3 DNA reads TGTGCCAGCAGCTTAGGGACTATGAGCCAAGAGACCCAGTACTTC.

This clonotype was observed a few times. The chain recombines TRBV5-8 with TRBJ1-6, with 7 bases identical to TRBD1. CDR3 length: 14 amino acids. J gave up 10 bases and V 4 bases, and 8 bases lay outside the gene matches. Germline-derived CDR1 and CDR2 are SGHTS and YDEGEE. The CDR3 sequence: CASSPTGLKSPLHF. CDR3 nucleotide sequence: TGTGCCAGCAGCCCGACAGGGTTAAAATCACCCCTCCACTTT. Variable domain in full (rest from reference TRBV5-8 and TRBJ1-6): EAGVTQSPTHLIKTRGQQATLRCSPISGHTSVYWYQQALGLGLQFLLWYDEGEERNRGNFPPRFSGRQFPNYSSELNVNALELEDSALYLCASSPTGLKSPLHFGNGTRLTVT.